This TCR beta chain is drawn from a study of response to subunit inactivated influenza vaccine. Findings and limits, study-wide: A suggestion made by the authors is that each seasonal influenza vaccination recruits few new T cells.

In this sample, this clonotype turned up a few times. The target antigen is unknown. The CDR3 runs to 15 residues. The ends lost 0 bases at V and 4 bases at J; junction bases unmatched: 3. The germline gives CDR1 LGHNA, CDR2 YNFKEQ. In TCRdb, the RT-PCR reads were re-called with MiXCR into one record per CDR3 protein. The table lists roughly 160,000 distinct CDR3 sequences, around a tenth of them singletons. Sequencing used CD8+ T cells sorted from PBMCs, obtained roughly 24 months after vaccination. The sequence was obtained from a man aged 45-69 years who received an inactivated influenza vaccine. The chain carries TRBV4-2 and TRBJ2-3; 8 bases are shared with TRBD1. The CDR3, as DNA: TGTGCCAGCAGCCAAGATAACAGGGGGGCAGATACGCAGTATTTT. Amino acids: CASSQDNRGADTQYF.